Listed below are T cell receptor beta chains from one sample, sequenced in a study of cytomegalovirus exposure and HLA in healthy donors. Data came from immunoSEQ multiplex PCR; TCRdb stores just in-frame clones and leaves some out. The table has roughly 140,000 clones, about 86% seen once; the top ten hold roughly 4.5%. Sequencing used PBMCs. Receptors originate from a man aged 35-49 years in good health and CMV-seropositive. Each CDR3 is given with its conserved first and last residue. The order of the fields is J gene, clone size, V gene, D gene, CDR3 DNA, CDR3 protein. D genes are given only for firm matches. The listing skips clone size in some rows; elsewhere it reads once, few, many or a size class.

j_gene: TRBJ2-3
abundance: once
v_gene: TRBV19
d_gene: -
CDR3nt: TGTGCCAGTAGTATCACTCGGGGGATGAGTGCAGATACGCAGTATTTT
CDR3aa: CASSITRGMSADTQYF

j_gene: TRBJ2-3
abundance: -
v_gene: TRBV10-1
d_gene: -
CDR3nt: TGCGCCAGCAGTGACCCGGGACTTGGCACAGATACGCAGTATTTT
CDR3aa: CASSDPGLGTDTQYF

j_gene: TRBJ2-3
abundance: -
v_gene: TRBV11-2
d_gene: TRBD1
CDR3nt: TGTGCCAGCAGCTTAGGACAGGGATCCTCAGATACGCAGTATTTT
CDR3aa: CASSLGQGSSDTQYF

j_gene: TRBJ2-7
abundance: once
v_gene: TRBV6-5
d_gene: -
CDR3nt: TGTGCCAGCAGTAGCCGGGGCTACGAGCAGTACTTC
CDR3aa: CASSSRGYEQYF

j_gene: TRBJ1-5
abundance: -
v_gene: TRBV18
d_gene: -
CDR3nt: TGTGCCAGCTCACCCTCGGCCAGGGATAATCAGCCCCAGCATTTT
CDR3aa: CASSPSARDNQPQHF

j_gene: TRBJ1-4
abundance: -
v_gene: TRBV2
d_gene: -
CDR3nt: TGTGCCAGCATCACGGGTGGCTCGATGGTAAAACTGTTTTTT
CDR3aa: CASITGGSMVKLFF

j_gene: TRBJ2-5
abundance: -
v_gene: TRBV7-6
d_gene: TRBD1
CDR3nt: TGTGCCAGCAGCTTAGGACAGGGCCAAGAGACCCAGTACTTC
CDR3aa: CASSLGQGQETQYF

j_gene: TRBJ2-3
abundance: -
v_gene: TRBV7-2
d_gene: TRBD2
CDR3nt: TGTGCCAGCAGCACTTCACTAGCGGGGCGCACAGATACGCAGTATTTT
CDR3aa: CASSTSLAGRTDTQYF

j_gene: TRBJ2-1
abundance: -
v_gene: TRBV7-9
d_gene: -
CDR3nt: TGTGCCAGCAGCTTAGCACACAACAATGAGCAGTTCTTC
CDR3aa: CASSLAHNNEQFF

j_gene: TRBJ2-5
abundance: -
v_gene: TRBV13
d_gene: -
CDR3nt: TGTGCCAGCAGCTTAACACGAGGTCAAGAGACCCAGTACTTC
CDR3aa: CASSLTRGQETQYF

j_gene: TRBJ2-1
abundance: once
v_gene: TRBV7-8
d_gene: -
CDR3nt: TGTGCCAGCAGCTTAGTAGGGGGGGGCCACAATGAGCAGTTCTTC
CDR3aa: CASSLVGGGHNEQFF

j_gene: TRBJ2-4
abundance: -
v_gene: TRBV9
d_gene: -
CDR3nt: TGTGCCAGCAGCGTAGGGGCAGGCCCGGGGATTCAGTACTTC
CDR3aa: CASSVGAGPGIQYF

j_gene: TRBJ2-1
abundance: -
v_gene: TRBV11-3
d_gene: TRBD2
CDR3nt: TGTGCCAGCAGCTTCAGCACTAGCGGGGGGAATGAGCAGTTCTTC
CDR3aa: CASSFSTSGGNEQFF

j_gene: TRBJ2-7
abundance: -
v_gene: TRBV28
d_gene: -
CDR3nt: TGTGCCAGCAGAGAGGACAGTCCGGTTGTCTACGAGCAGTACTTC
CDR3aa: CASREDSPVVYEQYF

j_gene: TRBJ1-2
abundance: -
v_gene: TRBV5-6
d_gene: -
CDR3nt: TGTGCCAGCAGCTTGGCGGGGGGCTACTATGGCTACACCTTC
CDR3aa: CASSLAGGYYGYTF

j_gene: TRBJ1-2
abundance: -
v_gene: TRBV6-1
d_gene: -
CDR3nt: TGTGCCAGCAGACCCGGACAGAACTATGGCTACACCTTC
CDR3aa: CASRPGQNYGYTF

j_gene: TRBJ1-4
abundance: -
v_gene: TRBV15
d_gene: TRBD1
CDR3nt: TGTGCCACCAGCAGAGCCACCCTCCGGGACAGGCGATCAACTAATGAAAAACTGTTTTTT
CDR3aa: CATSRATLRDRRSTNEKLFF

j_gene: TRBJ1-1
abundance: -
v_gene: TRBV5-1
d_gene: TRBD1
CDR3nt: TGCGCCAGCAGCTTGGGCGGACAGGGCGCGTTCGAAGCTTTCTTT
CDR3aa: CASSLGGQGAFEAFF

j_gene: TRBJ1-6
abundance: -
v_gene: TRBV19
d_gene: TRBD1
CDR3nt: TGTGCCAGTAGTTCCGGGACAGGGGGACTCTCACCCCTCCACTTT
CDR3aa: CASSSGTGGLSPLHF

j_gene: TRBJ1-6
abundance: -
v_gene: TRBV5-1
d_gene: TRBD1
CDR3nt: TGCGCCAGCAGCTATCAAACAGGGGCGGCTAATTCACCCCTCCACTTT
CDR3aa: CASSYQTGAANSPLHF

j_gene: TRBJ2-4
abundance: -
v_gene: TRBV2
d_gene: -
CDR3nt: TGTGCCAGCAGGGGGCTCAGAGGCAAAAACATTCAGTACTTC
CDR3aa: CASRGLRGKNIQYF

j_gene: TRBJ2-7
abundance: once
v_gene: TRBV5-1
d_gene: TRBD2
CDR3nt: TGCGCCAGCAGTCCCGGGACTAGCGGCTACGAGCAGTACTTC
CDR3aa: CASSPGTSGYEQYF

j_gene: TRBJ2-5
abundance: -
v_gene: TRBV13
d_gene: -
CDR3nt: TGTGCCAGCAGCCCAACAGGGATGGGGGAGACCCAGTACTTC
CDR3aa: CASSPTGMGETQYF

j_gene: TRBJ2-3
abundance: -
v_gene: TRBV5-1
d_gene: TRBD1
CDR3nt: TGCGCCAGCAGCTTGGGGACAGGGGCAGATACGCAGTATTTT
CDR3aa: CASSLGTGADTQYF

j_gene: TRBJ1-1
abundance: -
v_gene: TRBV4-3
d_gene: TRBD1
CDR3nt: TGCGCCAGCAGCCTTGGGACAGGGCTTACTGAAGCTTTCTTT
CDR3aa: CASSLGTGLTEAFF

j_gene: TRBJ2-1
abundance: few
v_gene: TRBV5-1
d_gene: TRBD2
CDR3nt: TGCGCCAGCAGCTTGGAAACTAGCGGAGTCTGGAATGAGCAGTTCTTC
CDR3aa: CASSLETSGVWNEQFF

j_gene: TRBJ1-2
abundance: -
v_gene: TRBV6-5
d_gene: -
CDR3nt: TGTGCCAGCTGGGGCTCCCCCTATGGCTACACCTTC
CDR3aa: CASWGSPYGYTF

j_gene: TRBJ1-1
abundance: few
v_gene: TRBV19
d_gene: TRBD1
CDR3nt: TGTGCCAGTAGCCTCGGACAGGGGTTCACTGAAGCTTTCTTT
CDR3aa: CASSLGQGFTEAFF

j_gene: TRBJ1-5
abundance: -
v_gene: TRBV19
d_gene: -
CDR3nt: TGTGCCAGTAGTATAGAAGGGGTGCAGCCCCAGCATTTT
CDR3aa: CASSIEGVQPQHF

j_gene: TRBJ1-2
abundance: -
v_gene: TRBV9
d_gene: -
CDR3nt: TGTGCCAGCAGCTCTACCAACTATGGCTACACCTTC
CDR3aa: CASSSTNYGYTF

j_gene: TRBJ1-4
abundance: -
v_gene: TRBV7-2
d_gene: -
CDR3nt: TGTGCCAGCAGCCTTTATACTCTTTCTAATGAAAAACTGTTTTTT
CDR3aa: CASSLYTLSNEKLFF

j_gene: TRBJ2-3
abundance: -
v_gene: TRBV6-1
d_gene: -
CDR3nt: TGTGCCAGCACCACCCACCCGGTCACGCAGTATTTT
CDR3aa: CASTTHPVTQYF

j_gene: TRBJ2-1
abundance: -
v_gene: TRBV10-1
d_gene: -
CDR3nt: TGCGCCAGCAGTGGGAGCGGCGCCTACAATGAGCAGTTCTTC
CDR3aa: CASSGSGAYNEQFF

j_gene: TRBJ2-1
abundance: -
v_gene: TRBV7-9
d_gene: TRBD2
CDR3nt: TGTGCCAGCAGCTTATCTAGCGGAAACAATGAGCAGTTCTTC
CDR3aa: CASSLSSGNNEQFF

j_gene: TRBJ2-2
abundance: -
v_gene: TRBV5-1
d_gene: -
CDR3nt: TGCGCCAGCAGCTTGAGCAGGATAAACACCGGGGAGCTGTTTTTT
CDR3aa: CASSLSRINTGELFF

j_gene: TRBJ1-6
abundance: -
v_gene: TRBV9
d_gene: -
CDR3nt: TGTGCCAGCAGCGTAGCGGGAGGGTACAATTCACCCCTCCACTTT
CDR3aa: CASSVAGGYNSPLHF

j_gene: TRBJ2-3
abundance: -
v_gene: TRBV7-9
d_gene: -
CDR3nt: TGTGCCAGCAGCTTACCAAGCACAGATACGCAGTATTTT
CDR3aa: CASSLPSTDTQYF

j_gene: TRBJ1-4
abundance: -
v_gene: TRBV19
d_gene: -
CDR3nt: TGTGCCAGTAGTAACAGGGATGAAAAACTGTTTTTT
CDR3aa: CASSNRDEKLFF

j_gene: TRBJ1-2
abundance: -
v_gene: TRBV29-1
d_gene: TRBD1
CDR3nt: TGCAGCGTGGTTGACAGGGGTAGTTCAGGCTACACCTTC
CDR3aa: CSVVDRGSSGYTF

j_gene: TRBJ2-1
abundance: few
v_gene: TRBV11-2
d_gene: TRBD2
CDR3nt: TGTGCCAGCAGCTCGGCGGGGGGCTACTCCTACAATGAGCAGTTCTTC
CDR3aa: CASSSAGGYSYNEQFF

j_gene: TRBJ1-1
abundance: once
v_gene: TRBV19
d_gene: -
CDR3nt: TGTGCCACCGCGGGATCGGGGCCTGAAGCTTTCTTT
CDR3aa: CATAGSGPEAFF

j_gene: TRBJ2-1
abundance: -
v_gene: TRBV27
d_gene: TRBD2
CDR3nt: TGTGCCAGCAGTTTATGGCGGCTAGCGGGGAGGAATGAGCAGTTCTTC
CDR3aa: CASSLWRLAGRNEQFF

j_gene: TRBJ1-4
abundance: -
v_gene: TRBV5-1
d_gene: TRBD1
CDR3nt: TGCGCCAGCAGCCCAGGACAGGGGTTTGAAAAACTGTTTTTT
CDR3aa: CASSPGQGFEKLFF